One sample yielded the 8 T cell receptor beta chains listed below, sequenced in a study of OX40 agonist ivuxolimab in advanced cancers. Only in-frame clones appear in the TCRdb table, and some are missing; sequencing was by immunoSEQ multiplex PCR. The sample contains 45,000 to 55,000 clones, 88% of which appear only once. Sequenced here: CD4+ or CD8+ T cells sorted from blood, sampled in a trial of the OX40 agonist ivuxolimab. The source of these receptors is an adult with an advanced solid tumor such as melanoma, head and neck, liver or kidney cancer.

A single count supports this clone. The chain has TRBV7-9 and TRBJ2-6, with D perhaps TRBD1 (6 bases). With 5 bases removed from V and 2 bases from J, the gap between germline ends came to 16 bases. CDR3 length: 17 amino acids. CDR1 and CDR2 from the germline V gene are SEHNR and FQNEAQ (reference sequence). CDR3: CASSPSLTGTGANVLTF. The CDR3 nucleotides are TGTGCCAGCAGCCCGAGTCTCACAGGGACTGGGGCCAACGTCCTGACTTTC.

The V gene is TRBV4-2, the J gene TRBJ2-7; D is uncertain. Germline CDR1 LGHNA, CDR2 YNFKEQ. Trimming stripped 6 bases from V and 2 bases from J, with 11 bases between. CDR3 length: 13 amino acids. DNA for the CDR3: TGTGCCAGCAGTCGTGGGAAGACCTACGAGCAGTACTTC. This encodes CASSRGKTYEQYF.

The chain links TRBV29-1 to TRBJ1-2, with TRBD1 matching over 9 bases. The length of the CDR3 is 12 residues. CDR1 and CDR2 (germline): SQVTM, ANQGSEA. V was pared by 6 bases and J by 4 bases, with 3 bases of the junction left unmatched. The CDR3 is CSVTGGPYGYTF. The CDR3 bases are TGCAGCGTAACAGGGGGCCCCTATGGCTACACCTTC.

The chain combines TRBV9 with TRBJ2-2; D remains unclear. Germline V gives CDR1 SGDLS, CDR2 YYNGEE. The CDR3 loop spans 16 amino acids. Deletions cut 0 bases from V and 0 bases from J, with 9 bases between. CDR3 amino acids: CASSVGVSPNTGELFF. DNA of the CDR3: TGTGCCAGCAGCGTAGGTGTTAGCCCGAACACCGGGGAGCTGTTTTTT.

CDR3 sequence: CASSLRGTETSPGVDEQFF. Here the CDR3 DNA reads TGTGCCAGCAGTTTAAGGGGGACAGAGACTAGCCCGGGAGTAGATGAGCAGTTCTTC. This chain links TRBV27 with TRBJ2-1; D is tentatively TRBD1 or TRBD2 (7 bases each). V was cut by 2 bases and J by 8 bases, with 28 bases left in between. Germline V gene lookup returns CDR1 MNHEY and CDR2 SMNVEV (reference sequence). The CDR3 sequence is 19 residues long.

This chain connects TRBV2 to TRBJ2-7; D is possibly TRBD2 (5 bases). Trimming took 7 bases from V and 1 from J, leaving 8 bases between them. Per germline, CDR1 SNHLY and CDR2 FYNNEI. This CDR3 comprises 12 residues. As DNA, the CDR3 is TGTGCCAGCAAGAGGGTATCCTACGAGCAGTACTTC. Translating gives CASKRVSYEQYF.

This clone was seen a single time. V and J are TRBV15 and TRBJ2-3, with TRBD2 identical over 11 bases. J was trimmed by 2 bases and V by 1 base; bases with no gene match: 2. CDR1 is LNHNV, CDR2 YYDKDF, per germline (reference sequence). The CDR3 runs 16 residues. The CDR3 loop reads CATSRGLAGYTDTQYF. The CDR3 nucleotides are TGTGCCACCAGCAGAGGACTAGCGGGATACACAGATACGCAGTATTTT.

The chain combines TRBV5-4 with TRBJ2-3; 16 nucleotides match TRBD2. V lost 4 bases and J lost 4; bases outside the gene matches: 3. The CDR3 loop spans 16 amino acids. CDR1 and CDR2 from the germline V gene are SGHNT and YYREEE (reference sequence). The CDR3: CASSRGLAGGPDTQYF. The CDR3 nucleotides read TGTGCCAGCAGCAGGGGACTAGCGGGAGGGCCAGATACGCAGTATTTT.